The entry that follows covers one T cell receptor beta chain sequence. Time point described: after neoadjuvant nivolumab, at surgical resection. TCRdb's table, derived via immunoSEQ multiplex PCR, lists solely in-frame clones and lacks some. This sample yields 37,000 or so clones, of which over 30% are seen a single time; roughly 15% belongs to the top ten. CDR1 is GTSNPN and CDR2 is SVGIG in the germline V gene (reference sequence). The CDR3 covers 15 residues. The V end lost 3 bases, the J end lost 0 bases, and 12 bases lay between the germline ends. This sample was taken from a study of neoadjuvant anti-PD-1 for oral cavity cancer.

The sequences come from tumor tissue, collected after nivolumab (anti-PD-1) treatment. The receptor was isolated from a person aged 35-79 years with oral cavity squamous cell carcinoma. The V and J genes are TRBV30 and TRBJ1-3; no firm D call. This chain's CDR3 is CAWSVGPSSGNTIYF. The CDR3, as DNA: TGTGCCTGGAGCGTCGGACCGTCCTCTGGAAACACCATATATTTT.